This TCR beta chain was obtained from a study of robustness of blood B and T cell sequencing (dated by TCRdb to the late 2010s). Describing the broader study: The goal of the study was to figure out the amount of peripheral blood required to reliably characterize the TCRbeta and IgG repertoires of an individual. As technical replicates, two replicate TCRbeta cDNA libraries were made from one shared RNA pool taken from a single 10 ml draw. Each of the roughly ten independently drawn blood samples had its TCRbeta and IgG repertoires measured. What the research found in general, with its limitations: Coverage of the top 10,000 TCRbeta clonotypes approached saturation when 3 or 4 tubes (30-40 ml blood) were combined. The TCRbeta rarefaction curves did not fully level off, which suggests either under-sequencing or many low-abundance clonotypes. Pooling tubes did not make the overlap of rare TCRbeta clonotypes any better, which implies that much larger blood volumes would be needed to capture those rare clonotypes. When technical replicate libraries were compared, around 94% of the top 10,000 TCRbeta clonotypes in one library also turned up in the other. Because EDTA tubes had to be fractionated immediately, the use of EDTA tubes in multi-site collections was limited. The 1,000 most abundant TCRbeta clonotypes from the pooled draws were found in every single 10 ml sample. Evidence of cross-contamination, likely from batch processing, showed up in one pair of TCRbeta libraries, so the UMI-sequence pairs shared by that pair of libraries were removed.

Notes on this clonotype: What antigen it recognizes has not been identified. The input lacks base qualities; no much larger clone sits a single base away.

Library prep was done by PCR. The instrument was an Illumina MiSeq. cDNA was made using SMARTScribe reverse transcriptase and a 5' template-switch oligo that added a universal priming site. Each cDNA molecule was tagged by a 12-nucleotide random unique molecular identifier (UMI) carried on the template-switch oligo. Chain-specific reverse primers targeted TCRbeta transcripts during reverse transcription. Uracil DNA glycosylase treatment was used to remove residual template-switch adapters, and a Qiagen MinElute kit was used to purify the cDNA. For the first PCR, KAPA HiFi HotStart ReadyMix was used for roughly 23 cycles, with amplification split across four 50 ul reactions containing step-out primers. Products of the first-round PCR were gel-purified before additional amplification. Illumina Nextera adapters were attached in a second PCR of around 8 cycles, and the libraries were then purified and pooled. A 50-nucleotide 5' read captured the UMI barcode for each TCRbeta molecule. As for the authors' bioinformatics: The MIGEC toolkit was used to group reads by UMI into consensus reads. PEAR was used to merge forward and reverse consensus reads into final reads. Identical UMI-sequence pairs found in more than one library were treated as cross-sample contamination and removed by a custom decontamination script. MIGMAP, a wrapper around IgBLAST, was used for V(D)J assignment and CDR3 extraction. A TCR clonotype was defined by an identical V gene, J gene and CDR3 amino acid sequence; no sequencing was done for CDR1 and CDR2. The raw public data were reprocessed by TCRdb itself: fastp quality trimming at Q25, MiXCR clonotype calling, in-frame beta chains only. Each CDR3 protein gets just one entry, which takes the most common genes and DNA from the rows behind it. The V and J calls come from TCRdb's annotation, not from the publication. The sample has about 4,000 distinct CDR3 sequences on record, around three fifths of them singletons. The ten largest clones represent about 29% of the sample.

TCRbeta repertoires were quantified from mRNA rather than genomic DNA, which captures expressed receptors. Without any cell sorting, leukocytes from the buffy coat were collected into Trizol, and RNA was extracted using the Direct-zol RNA MiniPrep Plus kit. EDTA blood tubes were spun right away at 4 degrees C to separate plasma, buffy coat and red blood cells. V is reduced by 3 bases and J by 5 bases, leaving a spacing of 16 bases between them. The CDR3 numbers 14 residues from cysteine through phenylalanine. Of all the DNA, just the CDR3 is kept, 42 bases in frame from base 1. Sequences DFQATT (CDR1) and SNEGSKA (CDR2) are obtained from the germline V gene (reference sequence).

The sequence links TRBV20-1 to TRBJ1-1; the D segment could be TRBD1, given 5 matching bases. The sequence was obtained from a human donor in good health. Sequenced sample: peripheral blood. The nucleotide sequence is given as TGCAGTGCTAGTTTATTTGCAGGGTATACTGAAGCTTTCTTT. Its coded protein is CSASLFAGYTEAFF.